The 14 T cell receptor beta chains given below trace back to one sample, sequenced in a study of T-cell memory formation after mild COVID-19. TCRdb passed the 5' RACE reads through MiXCR, listing each CDR3 protein once. The sample includes around 80,000 distinct CDR3 sequences, about 14% seen only once; the top ten take 30% to 35%. The specimen sequenced was PBMCs or a T cell subset sorted from them (not recorded which). The receptor source for this set is an adult woman who had mild COVID-19 (a few samples of this study predate the infection). Cell type and time point are not known.

The chain has TRBV11-2 and TRBJ2-1; D is possibly TRBD2 (6 bases). V was clipped by 1 base and J by 3 bases, with 13 bases between them. The germline V gene has CDR1 SGHAT and CDR2 FQNNGV. The CDR3 is 16 residues long. The CDR3 DNA reads TGTGCCAGCAGCTTAGGAGGCGGGGAATACTACAATGAGCAGTTCTTC. This encodes CASSLGGGEYYNEQFF.

Only a few counts were recorded for this clonotype. The V call is TRBV4-3, the J call TRBJ2-2; D is undetermined. V shed 2 bases and J shed 1 base, with 8 bases lying between them. The CDR3 runs to 15 residues. Germline V gene sequence: CDR1 LGHNA, CDR2 YSLEER. CDR3 nucleotide sequence: TGCGCCAGCAGCCAACAGCGCCTGAACACCGGGGAGCTGTTTTTT. Protein sequence: CASSQQRLNTGELFF.

In its sample, this clonotype was seen many times. The J gene is TRBJ2-1, the V gene TRBV7-9; D is unclear. V lost 2 bases and J lost 7, with 9 bases in between. The CDR3 length is 13 residues. Per germline, CDR1 SEHNR and CDR2 FQNEAQ (reference sequence). The CDR3, as DNA: TGTGCCAGCAGCTTACAGCCCTCGAATGAGCAGTTCTTC. Translated, it gives CASSLQPSNEQFF.

The chain employs TRBV7-9 and TRBJ1-3; tentatively, D is TRBD1 (6 bases). V gave up 8 bases and J gave up 2 bases, with 13 bases separating them. The CDR3 contains 14 residues. Germline V lookup: CDR1 SEHNR, CDR2 FQNEAQ (reference sequence). The CDR3 loop reads CASRPGETGNTIYF. The CDR3 DNA is TGTGCCAGCCGACCAGGGGAAACTGGAAACACCATATATTTT.

This clonotype was observed a few times. CDR3 nucleotides: TGCGCCAGCAGCTTGGATTTCCCCATCCTCCGCACAGATACGCAGTATTTT. It encodes CASSLDFPILRTDTQYF. This sequence joins TRBV5-1 and TRBJ2-3; no clear D gene. Germline CDR1 reads SGHRS; CDR2 reads YFSETQ. Trimming stripped 0 bases from V and 1 base from J, with 15 bases between. CDR3 length: 17 residues.

The genes are TRBV3-1 and TRBJ2-5, with 7 bases that match TRBD2. The CDR3 spans 14 residues. The germline V gene encodes CDR1 LGHDT and CDR2 YNNKEL (reference sequence). The trim removed 3 bases at V and 4 bases at J, leaving 5 bases unmatched. The CDR3 loop reads CASSQGTIRETQYF. DNA for the CDR3: TGTGCCAGCAGCCAGGGGACTATACGAGAGACCCAGTACTTC.

The V call is TRBV4-1, the J call TRBJ2-1; TRBD2 might be the D (6 bases). The CDR3 has 18 amino acids. The germline CDR1 and CDR2 sequences are MGHRA and YSYEKL. V shed 0 bases and J shed 0 bases, with 15 bases lying between them. CDR3 sequence reads: CASSQDPEGLSSYNEQFF. The CDR3 DNA is TGCGCCAGCAGCCAAGATCCGGAGGGACTGAGCTCCTACAATGAGCAGTTCTTC.

CDR3 amino acids: CASSLVSGYEQYF. For the CDR3, the DNA is TGTGCCAGCAGTTTAGTATCAGGGTACGAGCAGTACTTC. This sequence joins TRBV12-3 or TRBV12-4 and TRBJ2-7; D is perhaps TRBD1 (5 bases). Trimming removed 1 base from V and 4 bases from J, with 8 bases in between. The CDR3 extends over 13 amino acids.

This clonotype was seen only a few times. The chain employs TRBV4-1 and TRBJ1-2; D remains ambiguous. Per germline, CDR1 MGHRA and CDR2 YSYEKL. V shed 1 base and J shed 4 bases, with 10 bases lying between them. The CDR3 sequence is 14 residues long. The CDR3 loop reads CASSQGFIFYGYTF. As DNA, the CDR3 is TGCGCCAGCAGCCAAGGGTTTATATTCTATGGCTACACCTTC.

The J gene is TRBJ2-1, the V gene TRBV5-1, with 7 bases identical to TRBD2. Per the germline V gene, CDR1 is SGHRS and CDR2 is YFSETQ. CDR3 length: 15 amino acids. V dropped 3 bases and J dropped 3; count of bases not matched to a gene: 6. The CDR3, as DNA: TGCGCCAGCAGCTCCTCCGGGACTAACTACAATGAGCAGTTCTTC. This encodes CASSSSGTNYNEQFF.

V and J are TRBV5-1 and TRBJ2-1, with D possibly called TRBD1 or TRBD2 (6 bases each). The J call may be faulty, since TRBJ2-5 better matches the DNA end. This CDR3 spans 16 amino acids. The germline V gene has CDR1 SGHRS and CDR2 YFSETQ. The CDR3 DNA reads as TGCGCCAGCAGTCGGGGGTCAGGGGCGTTTCGGGAGACCCAGTACTTC. Its protein product is CASSRGSGAFRETQYF.

The rearrangement uses TRBV6-5 and TRBJ1-1; D is uncertain. Between the trimmed V and J ends, which lost 2 bases and 0 bases, there was a span of 4 bases. This CDR3 comprises 13 residues. Germline CDR1 and CDR2: MNHEY and SVGAGI. The CDR3 DNA sequence: TGTGCCAGCAGTTACGACTTGAACACTGAAGCTTTCTTT. Its protein product is CASSYDLNTEAFF.

This chain connects TRBV20-1 to TRBJ1-1; possibly TRBD1 for D (5 bases). Trimming pared 6 bases from V and 3 bases from J, leaving 8 bases between. Germline CDR1 DFQATT, CDR2 SNEGSKA (reference sequence). The CDR3 sequence is 11 residues long. The CDR3 spells CSAARDTEAFF. CDR3 nucleotides: TGCAGTGCCGCCAGGGACACTGAAGCTTTCTTT.

This clonotype came up many times. The chain uses TRBV7-6 and TRBJ1-2, with D maybe TRBD1 (6 bases). This CDR3 has 15 residues. In germline, CDR1 is SGHVS, CDR2 FNYEAQ. The V end lost 5 bases, the J end lost 6 bases, and 19 bases lay between the germline ends. CDR3 nucleotides: TGTGCCAGCAGCCCGAGAGAGACAGGATTAAATGGCTACACCTTC. This gives the protein CASSPRETGLNGYTF.